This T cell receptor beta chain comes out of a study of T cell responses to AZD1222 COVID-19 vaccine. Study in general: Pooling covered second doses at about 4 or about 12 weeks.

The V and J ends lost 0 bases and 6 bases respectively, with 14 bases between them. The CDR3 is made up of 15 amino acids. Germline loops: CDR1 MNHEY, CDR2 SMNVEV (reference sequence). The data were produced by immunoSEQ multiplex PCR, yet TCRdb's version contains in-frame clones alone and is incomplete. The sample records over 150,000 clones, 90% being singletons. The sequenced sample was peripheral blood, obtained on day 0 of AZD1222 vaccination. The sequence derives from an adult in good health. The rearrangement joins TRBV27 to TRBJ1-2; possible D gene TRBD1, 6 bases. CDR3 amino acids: CASSLSAGAGNGYTF. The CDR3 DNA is TGTGCCAGCAGTTTATCTGCGGGGGCTGGGAATGGCTACACCTTC.